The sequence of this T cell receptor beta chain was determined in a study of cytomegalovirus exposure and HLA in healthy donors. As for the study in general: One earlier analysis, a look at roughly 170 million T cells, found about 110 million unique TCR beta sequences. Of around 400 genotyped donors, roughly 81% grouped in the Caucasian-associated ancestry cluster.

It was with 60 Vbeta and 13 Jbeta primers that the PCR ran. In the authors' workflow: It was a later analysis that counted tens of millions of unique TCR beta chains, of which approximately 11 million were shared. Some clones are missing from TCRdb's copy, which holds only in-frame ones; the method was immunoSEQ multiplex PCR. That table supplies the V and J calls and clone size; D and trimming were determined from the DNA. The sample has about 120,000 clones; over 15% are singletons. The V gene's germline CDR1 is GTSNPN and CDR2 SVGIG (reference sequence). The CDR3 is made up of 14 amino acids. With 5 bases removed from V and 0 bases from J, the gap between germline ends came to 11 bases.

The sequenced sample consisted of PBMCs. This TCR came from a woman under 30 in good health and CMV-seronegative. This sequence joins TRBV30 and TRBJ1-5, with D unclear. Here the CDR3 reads CAWCPRGSNQPQHF. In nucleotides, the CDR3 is TGTGCCTGGTGCCCTCGGGGTAGCAATCAGCCCCAGCATTTT.